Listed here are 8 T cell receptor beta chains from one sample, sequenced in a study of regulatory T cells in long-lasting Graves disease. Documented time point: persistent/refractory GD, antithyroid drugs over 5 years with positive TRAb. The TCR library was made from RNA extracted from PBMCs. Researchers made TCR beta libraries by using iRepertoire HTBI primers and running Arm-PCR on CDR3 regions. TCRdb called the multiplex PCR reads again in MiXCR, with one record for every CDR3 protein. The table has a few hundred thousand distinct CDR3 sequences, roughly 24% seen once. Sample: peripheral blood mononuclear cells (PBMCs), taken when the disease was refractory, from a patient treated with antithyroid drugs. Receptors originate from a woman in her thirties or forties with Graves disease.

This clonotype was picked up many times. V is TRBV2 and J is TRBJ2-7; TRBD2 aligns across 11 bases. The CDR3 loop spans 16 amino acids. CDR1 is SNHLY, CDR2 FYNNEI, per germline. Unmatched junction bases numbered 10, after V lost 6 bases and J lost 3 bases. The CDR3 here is CASRKNGLAGGYEQYF. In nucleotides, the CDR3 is TGTGCCAGCAGGAAGAATGGGCTAGCGGGGGGCTACGAGCAGTACTTC. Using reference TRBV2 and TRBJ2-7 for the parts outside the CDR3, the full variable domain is EPEVTQTPSHQVTQMGQEVILRCVPISNHLYFYWYRQILGQKVEFLVSFYNNEISEKSEIFDDQFSVERPDGSNFTLKIRSTKLEDSAMYFCASRKNGLAGGYEQYFGPGTRLTVT.

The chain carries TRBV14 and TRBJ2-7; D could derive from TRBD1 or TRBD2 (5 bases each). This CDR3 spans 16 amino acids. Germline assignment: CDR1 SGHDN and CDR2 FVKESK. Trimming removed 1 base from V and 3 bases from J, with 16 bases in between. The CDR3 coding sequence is TGTGCCAGCAGCCAAGTCCCAATAATGGGGGTCTACGAGCAGTACTTC. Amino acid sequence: CASSQVPIMGVYEQYF.

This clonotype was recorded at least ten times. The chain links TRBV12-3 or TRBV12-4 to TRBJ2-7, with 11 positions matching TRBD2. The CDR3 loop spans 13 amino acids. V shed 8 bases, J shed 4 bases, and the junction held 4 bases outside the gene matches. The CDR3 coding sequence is TGTGCCAGCTCGTGGACTAGCGGGTACGAGCAGTACTTC. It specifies CASSWTSGYEQYF.

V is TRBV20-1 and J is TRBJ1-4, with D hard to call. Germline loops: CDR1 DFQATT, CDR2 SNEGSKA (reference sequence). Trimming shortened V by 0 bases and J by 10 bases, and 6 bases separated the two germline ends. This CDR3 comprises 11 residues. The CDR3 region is CSARDSGKLFF. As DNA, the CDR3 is TGCAGTGCTAGAGATAGCGGAAAACTGTTTTTT.

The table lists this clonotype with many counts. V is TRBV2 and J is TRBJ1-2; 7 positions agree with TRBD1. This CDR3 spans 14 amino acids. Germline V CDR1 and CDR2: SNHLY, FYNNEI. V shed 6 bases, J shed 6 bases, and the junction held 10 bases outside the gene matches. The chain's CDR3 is CASRRGTANDGYTF. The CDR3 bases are TGTGCCAGCAGAAGAGGGACAGCCAATGATGGCTACACCTTC.

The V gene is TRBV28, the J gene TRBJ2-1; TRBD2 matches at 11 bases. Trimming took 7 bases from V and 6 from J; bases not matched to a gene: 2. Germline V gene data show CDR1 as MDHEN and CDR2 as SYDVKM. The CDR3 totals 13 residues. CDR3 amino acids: CASKLAGANEQFF. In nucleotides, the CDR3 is TGTGCCAGCAAACTAGCGGGAGCCAATGAGCAGTTCTTC.

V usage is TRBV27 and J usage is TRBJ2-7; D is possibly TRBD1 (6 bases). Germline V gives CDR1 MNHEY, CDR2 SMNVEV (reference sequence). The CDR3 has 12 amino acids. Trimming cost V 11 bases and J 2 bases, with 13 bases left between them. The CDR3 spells CAGTDRAYEQYF. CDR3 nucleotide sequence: TGTGCCGGCACGGACAGAGCCTACGAGCAGTACTTC.

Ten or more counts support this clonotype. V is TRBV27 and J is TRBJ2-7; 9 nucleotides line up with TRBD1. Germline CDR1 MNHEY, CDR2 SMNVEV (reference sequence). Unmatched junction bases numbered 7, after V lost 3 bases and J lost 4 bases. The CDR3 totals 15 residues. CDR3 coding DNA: TGTGCCAGCAGTTTCATGCCGGGACAGGGTTACGAGCAGTACTTC. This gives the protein CASSFMPGQGYEQYF.